This T cell receptor (beta chain) is from a study of blood T cell repertoires in COVID-19. About the research overall: Samples representing acute and convalescent COVID-19 were sourced from the United States, Italy and Spain. PBMCs, B-cell-depleted T cells, or T cells provided the cDNA or gDNA that made up the material.

V was pared by 3 bases and J by 4 bases, with 22 bases between. From germline, CDR1 is MDHEN and CDR2 SYDVKM. The CDR3 spans 17 residues. This clone was seen once. Authors' processing steps: Estimated nucleated cell counts came from reference gene primer amplification. TCRdb's copy holds only in-frame clones and misses some; the assay was immunoSEQ multiplex PCR. V, J and clone size were drawn from that table, and D and trimming were deduced from the DNA. Of fewer than 120,000 clones listed, about 85% are singletons. The clonotype comes from a human donor in a cohort sampled during active COVID-19. The rearrangement uses TRBV28 and TRBJ2-7; tentative D call: TRBD2 (6 bases). The sequencing sample was made of peripheral blood. The CDR3 DNA sequence: TGTGCCAGCAGTTTTGTCTGGGGAGGCGGATACGTGTACGAGCAGTACTTC. Amino acid sequence: CASSFVWGGGYVYEQYF.